The sequence of this T cell receptor beta chain was determined in a study of cytotoxic CD8 clonotypes in ibrutinib-treated CLL. The CDR3 extends over 13 amino acids. V was clipped by 4 bases and J by 0 bases, with 7 bases between them. The germline V gene encodes CDR1 MDHEN and CDR2 SYDVKM. This clone showed up just once. Investigators sought sequencing depths of between 1 in 200,000 and 1 in 1 million T cells. This table comes from immunoSEQ multiplex PCR, and its TCRdb copy is limited to in-frame clones, with some not included. The sample lists about 60,000 clones; roughly 54% were seen once. This clonotype was obtained from a human donor with chronic lymphocytic leukemia. The genes are TRBV28 and TRBJ2-7; weak D call: TRBD2 (6 bases). The sequenced sample was PBMCs, obtained at disease progression, from a patient treated with ibrutinib. The CDR3 sequence: CASSSGLSYEQYF. Here the CDR3 DNA reads TGTGCCAGCAGTTCGGGACTCTCCTACGAGCAGTACTTC.